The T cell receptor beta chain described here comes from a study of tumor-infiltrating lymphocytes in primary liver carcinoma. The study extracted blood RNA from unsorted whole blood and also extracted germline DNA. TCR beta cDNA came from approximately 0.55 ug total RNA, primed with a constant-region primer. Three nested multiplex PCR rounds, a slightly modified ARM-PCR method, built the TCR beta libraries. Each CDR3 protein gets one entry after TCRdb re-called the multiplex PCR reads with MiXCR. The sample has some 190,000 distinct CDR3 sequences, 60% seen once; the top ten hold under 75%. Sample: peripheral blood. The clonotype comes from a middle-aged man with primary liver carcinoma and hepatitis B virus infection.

DNA for the CDR3: TGTGCCATCAGTGACCTCGGGCAGACCCAGTACTTC. As protein: CAISDLGQTQYF. This sequence joins TRBV10-3 and TRBJ2-5; D is unresolved. There are 12 residues in the CDR3. Germline assignment: CDR1 ENHRY and CDR2 SYGVKD. V lost 3 bases to trimming and J lost 6 bases, with 8 bases between them.